This T cell receptor beta chain was sequenced for a study of T cells in Graves' hyperthyroidism and ophthalmopathy. Amplified TCR beta CDR3 regions derived from RNA transcripts. First-round RT-PCR of the TCR CDR3 relied on the HTBI primer set. TCRdb redid the calling of the multiplex PCR reads with MiXCR, one entry per CDR3 protein. The sample has about 540,000 distinct CDR3 sequences, roughly 46% seen once. This clonotype was counted at least ten times. CDR1 is MGHRA, CDR2 YSYEKL, per germline. CDR3 size: 18 residues. V shed 6 bases, J shed 6 bases, and the junction held 15 bases outside the gene matches.

Sequencing input: peripheral blood or thyroid tissue (not recorded which). This sequence originates from a woman aged 18-30 years with Graves' hyperthyroidism. V is TRBV4-1 and J is TRBJ2-7; 15 nucleotides match TRBD2. The CDR3, as DNA: TGCGCCAGCAGGCTCCGGGACGGAGGACTAGCGGGAGGGCTCGAGCAGTACTTC. It translates to CASRLRDGGLAGGLEQYF.